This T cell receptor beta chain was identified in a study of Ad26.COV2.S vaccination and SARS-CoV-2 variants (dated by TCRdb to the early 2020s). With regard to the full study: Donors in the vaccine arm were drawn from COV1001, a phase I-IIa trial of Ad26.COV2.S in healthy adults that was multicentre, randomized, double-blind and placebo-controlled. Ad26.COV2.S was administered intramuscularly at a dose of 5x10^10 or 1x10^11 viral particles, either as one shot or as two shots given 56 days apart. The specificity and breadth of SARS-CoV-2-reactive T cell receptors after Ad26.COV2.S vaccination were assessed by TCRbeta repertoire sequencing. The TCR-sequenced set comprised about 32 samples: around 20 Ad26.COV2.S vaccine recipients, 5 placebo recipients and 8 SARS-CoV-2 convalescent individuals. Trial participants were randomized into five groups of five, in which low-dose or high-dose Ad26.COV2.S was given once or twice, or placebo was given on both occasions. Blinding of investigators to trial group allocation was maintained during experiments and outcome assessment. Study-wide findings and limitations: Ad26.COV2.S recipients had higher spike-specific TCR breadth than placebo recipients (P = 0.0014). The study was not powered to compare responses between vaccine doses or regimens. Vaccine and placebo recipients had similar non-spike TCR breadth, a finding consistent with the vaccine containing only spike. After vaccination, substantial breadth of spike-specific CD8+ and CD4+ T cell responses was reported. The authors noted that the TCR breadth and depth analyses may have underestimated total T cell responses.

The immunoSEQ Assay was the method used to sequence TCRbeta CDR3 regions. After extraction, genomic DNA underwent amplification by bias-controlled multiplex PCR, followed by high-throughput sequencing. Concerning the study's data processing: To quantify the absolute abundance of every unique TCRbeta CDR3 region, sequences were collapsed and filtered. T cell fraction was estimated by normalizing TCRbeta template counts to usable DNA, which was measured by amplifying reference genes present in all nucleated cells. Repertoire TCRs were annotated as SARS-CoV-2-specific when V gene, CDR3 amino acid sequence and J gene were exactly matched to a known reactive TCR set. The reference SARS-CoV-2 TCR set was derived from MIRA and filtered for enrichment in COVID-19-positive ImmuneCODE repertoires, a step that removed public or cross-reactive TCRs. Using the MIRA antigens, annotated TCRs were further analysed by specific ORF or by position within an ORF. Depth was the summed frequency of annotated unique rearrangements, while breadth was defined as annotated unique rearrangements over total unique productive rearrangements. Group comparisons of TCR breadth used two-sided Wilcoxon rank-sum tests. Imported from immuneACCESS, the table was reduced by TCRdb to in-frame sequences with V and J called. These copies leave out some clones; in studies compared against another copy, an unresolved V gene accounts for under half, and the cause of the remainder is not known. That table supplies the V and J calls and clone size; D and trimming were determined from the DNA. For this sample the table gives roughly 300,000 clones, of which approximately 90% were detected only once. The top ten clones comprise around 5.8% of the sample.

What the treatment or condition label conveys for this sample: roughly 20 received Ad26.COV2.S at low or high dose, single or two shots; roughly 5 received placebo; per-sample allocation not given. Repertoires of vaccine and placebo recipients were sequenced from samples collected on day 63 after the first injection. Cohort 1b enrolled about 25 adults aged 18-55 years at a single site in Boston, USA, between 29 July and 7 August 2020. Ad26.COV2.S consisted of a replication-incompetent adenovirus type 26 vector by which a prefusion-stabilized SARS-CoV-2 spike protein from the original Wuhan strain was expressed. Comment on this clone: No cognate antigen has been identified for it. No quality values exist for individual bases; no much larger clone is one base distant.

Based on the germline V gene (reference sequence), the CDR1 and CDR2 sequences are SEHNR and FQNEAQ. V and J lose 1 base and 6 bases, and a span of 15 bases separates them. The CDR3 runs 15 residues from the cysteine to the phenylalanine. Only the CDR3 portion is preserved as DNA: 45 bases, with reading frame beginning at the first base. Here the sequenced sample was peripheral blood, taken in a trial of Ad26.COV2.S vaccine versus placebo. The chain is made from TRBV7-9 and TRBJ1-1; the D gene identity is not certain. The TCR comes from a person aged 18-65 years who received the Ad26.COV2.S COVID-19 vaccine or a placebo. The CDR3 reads CASSLVGPRGAEAFF. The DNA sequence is TGTGCCAGCAGCTTAGTGGGCCCCCGAGGTGCTGAAGCTTTCTTT. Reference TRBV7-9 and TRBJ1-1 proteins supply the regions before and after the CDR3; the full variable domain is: DTGVSQNPRHKITKRGQNVTFRCDPISEHNRLYWYRQTLGQGPEFLTYFQNEAQLEKSRLLSDRFSAERPKGSFSTLEIQRTEQGDSAMYLCASSLVGPRGAEAFFGQGTRLTVV.